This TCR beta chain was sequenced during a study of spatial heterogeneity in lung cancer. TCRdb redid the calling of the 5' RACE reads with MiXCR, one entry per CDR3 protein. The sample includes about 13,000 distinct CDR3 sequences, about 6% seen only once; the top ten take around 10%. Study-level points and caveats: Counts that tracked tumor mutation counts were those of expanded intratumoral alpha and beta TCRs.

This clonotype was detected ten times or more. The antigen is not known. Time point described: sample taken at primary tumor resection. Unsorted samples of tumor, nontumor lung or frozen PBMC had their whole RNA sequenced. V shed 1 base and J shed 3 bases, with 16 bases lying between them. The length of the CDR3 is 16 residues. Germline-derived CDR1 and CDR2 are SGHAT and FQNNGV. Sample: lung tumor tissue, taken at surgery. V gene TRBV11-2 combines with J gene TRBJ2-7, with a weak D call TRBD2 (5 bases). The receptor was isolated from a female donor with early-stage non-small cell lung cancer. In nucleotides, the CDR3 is TGTGCCAGCAGCTTAGGGCCAGTGGAGGCCTTCTACGAGCAGTACTTC. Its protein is CASSLGPVEAFYEQYF.